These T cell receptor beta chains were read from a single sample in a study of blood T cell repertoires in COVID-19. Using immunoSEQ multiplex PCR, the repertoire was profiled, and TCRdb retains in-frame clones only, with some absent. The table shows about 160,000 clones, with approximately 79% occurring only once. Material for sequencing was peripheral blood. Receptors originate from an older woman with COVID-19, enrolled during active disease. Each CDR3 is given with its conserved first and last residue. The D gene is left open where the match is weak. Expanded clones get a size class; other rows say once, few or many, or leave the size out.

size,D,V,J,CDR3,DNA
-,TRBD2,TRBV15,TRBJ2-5,CATSRDTSGSLKTQYF,TGTGCCACCAGCAGAGATACTAGCGGGAGCTTAAAGACCCAGTACTTC
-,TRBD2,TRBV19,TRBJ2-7,CASSSPGTSGTYEQYF,TGTGCCAGTAGTAGCCCCGGGACTAGCGGGACCTACGAGCAGTACTTC
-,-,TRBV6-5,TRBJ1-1,CASSSTVLLNTEAFF,TGTGCCAGCAGTTCTACAGTGCTACTTAACACTGAAGCTTTCTTT
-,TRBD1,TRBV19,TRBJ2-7,CASTPSGQGVSEQYF,TGTGCCAGTACCCCATCGGGACAGGGTGTATCCGAGCAGTACTTC
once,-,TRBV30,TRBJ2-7,CAWSVHRSSYEQYF,TGTGCCTGGAGTGTTCACAGGAGCTCCTACGAGCAGTACTTC
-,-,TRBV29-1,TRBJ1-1,CSVETSRGDLMNTEAFF,TGCAGCGTTGAAACCTCCAGGGGCGACTTAATGAACACTGAAGCTTTCTTT
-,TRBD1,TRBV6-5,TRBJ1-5,CASTLTGNQPQHF,TGTGCCAGCACCTTGACAGGGAATCAGCCCCAGCATTTT
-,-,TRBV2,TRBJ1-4,CARLPEAATNEKLFF,TGTGCCAGACTCCCAGAGGCGGCAACTAATGAAAAACTGTTTTTT
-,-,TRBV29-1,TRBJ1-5,CSVGFRGQPQHF,TGCAGCGTTGGTTTTCGGGGTCAGCCCCAGCATTTT
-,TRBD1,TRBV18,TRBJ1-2,CASSPPTGSRTYGYTF,TGTGCCAGCTCACCCCCGACAGGGTCCCGCACCTATGGCTACACCTTC
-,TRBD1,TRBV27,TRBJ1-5,CASSAYMGQGFQPQHF,TGTGCCAGCAGTGCTTATATGGGACAGGGGTTTCAGCCCCAGCATTTT
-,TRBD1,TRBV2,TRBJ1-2,CASSGATGGYGYTF,TGTGCCAGCAGTGGGGCGACAGGGGGCTATGGCTACACCTTC
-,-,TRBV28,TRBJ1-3,CASSLGQDSGNTIYF,TGTGCCAGCAGCCTCGGACAAGACTCTGGAAACACCATATATTTT
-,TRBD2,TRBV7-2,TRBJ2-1,CASSPRRTSLDNEQFF,TGTGCCAGCAGCCCTAGACGGACTAGCCTGGATAATGAGCAGTTCTTC
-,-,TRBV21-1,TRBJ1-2,CASSRVTLGGGGYTF,TGTGCCAGCAGCAGAGTAACTTTAGGGGGCGGTGGCTACACCTTC
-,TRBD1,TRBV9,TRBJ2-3,CASSVAATGGDTQYF,TGTGCCAGCAGCGTAGCGGCGACAGGGGGAGATACGCAGTATTTT
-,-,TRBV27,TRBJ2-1,CASSSGNNEQFF,TGTGCCAGCAGTTCAGGAAACAATGAGCAGTTCTTC
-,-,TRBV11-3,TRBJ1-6,CASSFGINSPLHF,TGTGCCAGCAGCTTCGGGATAAATTCACCCCTCCACTTT
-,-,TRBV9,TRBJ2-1,CASSVGSDSSNEQFF,TGTGCCAGCAGCGTGGGTAGCGATTCGTCAAATGAGCAGTTCTTC
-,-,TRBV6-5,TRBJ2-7,CASSHSSYEQYF,TGTGCCAGCAGCCATAGCTCCTACGAGCAGTACTTC
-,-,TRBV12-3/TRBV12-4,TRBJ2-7,CASTPGVRQYF,TGTGCCAGCACCCCGGGGGTGAGGCAGTACTTC
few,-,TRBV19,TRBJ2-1,CASTWGRSRYNEQFF,TGTGCCAGTACTTGGGGCAGATCCCGCTACAATGAGCAGTTCTTC
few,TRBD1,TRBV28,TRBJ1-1,CASRETGAYEAFF,TGTGCCAGCAGAGAGACAGGGGCATATGAAGCTTTCTTT
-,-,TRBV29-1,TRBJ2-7,CSVVLGVEQYF,TGCAGCGTTGTTCTAGGGGTCGAGCAGTACTTC
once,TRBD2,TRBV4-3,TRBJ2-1,CASSQAASGSLGEQFF,TGCGCCAGCAGCCAAGCTGCCAGCGGGAGTCTGGGTGAGCAGTTCTTC
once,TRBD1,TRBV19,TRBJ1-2,CASSIEQGRRVGYTF,TGTGCCAGTAGTATCGAACAGGGGCGAAGGGTTGGCTACACCTTC
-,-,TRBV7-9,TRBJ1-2,CASSTPGGYTF,TGTGCCAGCAGCACCCCGGGGGGCTACACCTTC
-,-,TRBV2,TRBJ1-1,CASSPVQDVAFF,TGTGCCAGCAGCCCCGTGCAGGATGTAGCTTTCTTT
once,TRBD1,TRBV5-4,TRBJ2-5,CASKDGQGQETQYF,TGTGCCAGCAAAGATGGACAGGGGCAAGAGACCCAGTACTTC
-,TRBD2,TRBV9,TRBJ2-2,CASSVLAGALNTGELFF,TGTGCCAGCAGCGTACTAGCGGGGGCTCTGAACACCGGGGAGCTGTTTTTT
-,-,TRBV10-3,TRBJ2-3,CAISPGGAGTPDTQYF,TGTGCCATCAGTCCTGGCGGGGCCGGTACCCCAGATACGCAGTATTTT
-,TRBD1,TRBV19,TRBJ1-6,CASSPDRANSPLHF,TGTGCCAGTAGTCCGGACAGGGCTAATTCACCCCTCCACTTT
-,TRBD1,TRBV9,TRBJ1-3,CASSETIQGFAGNTIYF,TGTGCCAGCAGCGAAACCATACAGGGGTTCGCTGGAAACACCATATATTTT